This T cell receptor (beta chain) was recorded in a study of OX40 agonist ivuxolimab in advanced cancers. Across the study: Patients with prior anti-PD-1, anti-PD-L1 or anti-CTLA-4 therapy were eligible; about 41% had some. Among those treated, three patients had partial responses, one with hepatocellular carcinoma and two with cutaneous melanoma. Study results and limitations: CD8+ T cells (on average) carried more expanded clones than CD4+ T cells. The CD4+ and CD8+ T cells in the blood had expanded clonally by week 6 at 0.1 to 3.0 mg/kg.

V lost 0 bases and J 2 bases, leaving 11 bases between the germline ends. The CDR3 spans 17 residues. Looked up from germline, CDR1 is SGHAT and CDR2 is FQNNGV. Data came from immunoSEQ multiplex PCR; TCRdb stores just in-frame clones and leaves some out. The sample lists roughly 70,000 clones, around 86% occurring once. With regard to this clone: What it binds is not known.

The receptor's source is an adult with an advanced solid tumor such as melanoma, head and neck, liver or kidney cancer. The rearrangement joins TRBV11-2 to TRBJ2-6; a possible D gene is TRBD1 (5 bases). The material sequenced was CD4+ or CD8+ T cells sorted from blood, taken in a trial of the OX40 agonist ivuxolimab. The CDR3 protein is CASSLDWGRAGANVLTF. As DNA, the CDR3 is TGTGCCAGCAGCTTAGATTGGGGCAGGGCTGGGGCCAACGTCCTGACTTTC.